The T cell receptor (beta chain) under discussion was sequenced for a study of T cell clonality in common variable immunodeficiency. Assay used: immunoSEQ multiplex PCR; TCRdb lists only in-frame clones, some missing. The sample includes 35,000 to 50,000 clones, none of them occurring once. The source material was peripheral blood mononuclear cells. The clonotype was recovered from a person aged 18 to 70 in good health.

CDR3 bases read: TGTGCCTTGTCATCCGGGACAGGGAACACTGAA. This sequence encodes CALSSGTGNTE. The whole CDR3 protein is CALSSGTGNTEAFF. The V gene is TRBV30, the J gene TRBJ1-1, with 8 bases identical to TRBD1. The CDR3 end lies 3 residues beyond the end of the read and is filled in from the germline J gene. V lost 7 bases, J lost 1 base, and 8 bases stayed unmatched. This CDR3 has 14 residues. Looked up from germline, CDR1 is GTSNPN and CDR2 is SVGIG (reference sequence).